The 10 T cell receptor beta chains listed next were all sequenced from one sample in a study of T cells in Graves' hyperthyroidism and ophthalmopathy. Amplified TCR beta CDR3 regions derived from RNA transcripts. During a first-round RT-PCR of the TCR CDR3, the HTBI primer set was used. From the multiplex PCR reads, TCRdb called clonotypes with MiXCR, one entry per CDR3 protein. The sample consists of hundreds of thousands of distinct CDR3 sequences, more than 20% of them appearing once. The sample taken for sequencing was blood. Receptors originate from a man aged 25-45 years with Graves' ophthalmopathy.

The J gene is TRBJ2-2, the V gene TRBV7-3; possibly TRBD1 for D (6 bases). This CDR3 contains 16 residues. Trimming cost V 4 bases and J 0 bases, with 12 bases left between them. CDR1 is SGHTA and CDR2 is FQGTGA in the germline V gene. The CDR3 here is CASSSWGRANTGELFF. The CDR3 DNA sequence: TGTGCCAGCAGCTCCTGGGGGCGGGCGAACACCGGGGAGCTGTTTTTT. Variable domain in full (rest from reference TRBV7-3 and TRBJ2-2): GAGVSQTPSNKVTEKGKYVELRCDPISGHTALYWYRQSLGQGPEFLIYFQGTGAADDSGLPNDRFFAVRPEGSVSTLKIQRTERGDSAVYLCASSSWGRANTGELFFGEGSRLTVL.

This clonotype has a count of ten or more. The chain joins TRBV7-2 to TRBJ2-1, with D uncertain. CDR1 SGHTA and CDR2 FQGNSA come from the germline V gene. The ends were cut back, 0 bases at V and 9 bases at J, with 6 bases in the middle. The CDR3 is 12 amino acids. DNA of the CDR3: TGTGCCAGCAGCTTAGCTTGGAGTGAGCAGTTCTTC. Its protein is CASSLAWSEQFF.

The rearrangement uses TRBV20-1 and TRBJ2-7; D is uncertain. Germline lookup yields CDR1 DFQATT and CDR2 SNEGSKA (reference sequence). With 4 bases removed from V and 0 bases from J, the gap between germline ends came to 10 bases. There are 13 residues in the CDR3. CDR3 loop: CSAKAGPSYEQYF. The CDR3 bases are TGCAGTGCTAAGGCAGGACCCTCCTACGAGCAGTACTTC.

This clonotype was seen only a few times. The V and J genes are TRBV6-5 and TRBJ2-2, with D uncertain. CDR3 length equals 12 residues. Trimming left V 0 bases short and J 8 bases short, with 4 bases between. Germline CDR1 is MNHEY and CDR2 is SVGAGI. The CDR3 here is CASSYSKGELFF. CDR3 nucleotide sequence: TGTGCCAGCAGTTACTCGAAAGGGGAGCTGTTTTTT.

The chain employs TRBV10-3 and TRBJ2-7, with 10 bases matching TRBD2. CDR1 ENHRY and CDR2 SYGVKD come from the germline V gene. The CDR3 loop spans 17 amino acids. V lost 3 bases, J lost 7 bases, and 15 bases stayed unmatched. The chain's CDR3 is CAISDMRTSGSHEEQYF. Here the CDR3 DNA reads TGTGCCATCAGTGATATGCGGACTAGCGGTTCTCACGAGGAGCAGTACTTC.

The chain recombines TRBV9 with TRBJ1-6; a weak D match, TRBD1 (5 bases). The length of the CDR3 is 14 residues. Trimming left V 0 bases short and J 7 bases short, with 8 bases between. The germline CDR1 and CDR2 sequences are SGDLS and YYNGEE. The CDR3 reads CASSVERQNSPLHF. The CDR3 region has the DNA TGTGCCAGCAGCGTAGAGCGACAGAATTCACCCCTCCACTTT.

This clonotype came up many times. The V gene is TRBV7-2, the J gene TRBJ2-7; 7 bases agree with TRBD1. This CDR3 has 15 residues. CDR1 is SGHTA and CDR2 is FQGNSA in the germline V gene. V trimming: 8 bases; J trimming: 3 bases; junction bases outside the gene matches: 13. The DNA for the CDR3 is TGTGCCAGCCGCCTCTCGGGGACAGTCGTCTACGAGCAGTACTTC. It encodes CASRLSGTVVYEQYF.

The rearrangement links TRBV2 to TRBJ2-7; the match to TRBD2 covers 12 bases. The germline V gene encodes CDR1 SNHLY and CDR2 FYNNEI. This CDR3 region has 15 residues. V trimming: 5 bases; J trimming: 4 bases; junction bases outside the gene matches: 6. CDR3 protein: CASSSSGRAVYEQYF. The CDR3 nucleotides are TGTGCCAGCAGTTCTAGCGGGAGGGCCGTGTACGAGCAGTACTTC. The full variable domain, rest sourced from reference TRBV2 and TRBJ2-7, is EPEVTQTPSHQVTQMGQEVILRCVPISNHLYFYWYRQILGQKVEFLVSFYNNEISEKSEIFDDQFSVERPDGSNFTLKIRSTKLEDSAMYFCASSSSGRAVYEQYFGPGTRLTVT.

In its sample, this clonotype was seen many times. The rearrangement uses TRBV10-3 and TRBJ2-5; 10 bases line up with TRBD2. V lost 5 bases, J lost 5 bases, and 5 bases stayed unmatched. The germline V gene has CDR1 ENHRY and CDR2 SYGVKD. This CDR3 is 14 amino acids long. The CDR3 region is CAISRASGSETQYF. As DNA, the CDR3 is TGTGCCATCAGTAGGGCTAGCGGGAGTGAGACCCAGTACTTC.

This chain links TRBV19 with TRBJ2-1, with TRBD1 matching over 7 bases. Trimming took 6 bases from V and 4 from J; bases not matched to a gene: 12. This CDR3 contains 16 residues. Germline V gene sequence: CDR1 LNHDA, CDR2 SQIVND (reference sequence). The CDR3 sequence is CASRQIGQATYNEQFF. The CDR3 nucleotides are TGTGCCAGTAGACAAATTGGACAGGCAACATACAATGAGCAGTTCTTC. Supplemented by reference TRBV19 and TRBJ2-1, the full variable domain reads DGGITQSPKYLFRKEGQNVTLSCEQNLNHDAMYWYRQDPGQGLRLIYYSQIVNDFQKGDIAEGYSVSREKKESFPLTVTSAQKNPTAFYLCASRQIGQATYNEQFFGPGTRLTVL.